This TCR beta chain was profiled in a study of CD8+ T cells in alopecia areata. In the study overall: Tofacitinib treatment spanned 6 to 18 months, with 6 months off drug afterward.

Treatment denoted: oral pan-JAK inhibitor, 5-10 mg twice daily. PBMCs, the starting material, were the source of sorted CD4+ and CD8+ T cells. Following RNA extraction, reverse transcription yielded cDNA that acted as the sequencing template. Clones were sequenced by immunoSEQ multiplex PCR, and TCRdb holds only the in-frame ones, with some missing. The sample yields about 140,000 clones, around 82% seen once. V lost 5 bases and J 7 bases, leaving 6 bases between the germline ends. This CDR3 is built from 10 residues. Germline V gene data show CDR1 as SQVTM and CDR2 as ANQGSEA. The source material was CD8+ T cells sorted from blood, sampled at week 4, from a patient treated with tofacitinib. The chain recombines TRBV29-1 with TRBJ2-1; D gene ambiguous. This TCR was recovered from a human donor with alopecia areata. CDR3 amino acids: CSVSVNEQFF. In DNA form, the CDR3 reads TGCAGCGTTAGCGTGAATGAGCAGTTCTTC.